These 11 T cell receptor beta chains were sequenced from one sample in a study of T cell clusters in autoimmune cytopenias. TRB was amplified from about 260 ng of peripheral blood genomic DNA per sample. TRB was amplified by touch-down multiplex PCR, primer pools A and B combined. No DNA is given; TCRdb re-called the multiplex PCR reads and lists each CDR3 protein once. The sample includes under 6,500 distinct CDR3 sequences. The data also belong to a second study, concerning T cell repertoires in aging, cancer and after chemotherapy.

The sample comprised peripheral blood. These TCRs come from a human donor in good health.

Frequency places this clonotype as medium-sized. The rearrangement links TRBV6-5 to TRBJ2-7; TCRdb's D call of TRBD1 is untestable without DNA. Germline V gives CDR1 MNHEY, CDR2 SVGAGI. The CDR3 is 16 residues long. This chain's CDR3 is CASSYRPGQGPYEQYF.

This clonotype is medium-sized by frequency. This chain connects TRBV30 to TRBJ1-4. Germline V CDR1 and CDR2: GTSNPN, SVGIG (reference sequence). The CDR3 spans 12 residues. CDR3 residues: CALDRWNEKLFF.

This chain uses TRBV19 with TRBJ1-1. Germline V gene lookup returns CDR1 LNHDA and CDR2 SQIVND (reference sequence). CDR3 length equals 12 residues. The CDR3 region is CASSIPNTEAFF.

This sequence joins TRBV12-3 or TRBV12-4 and TRBJ1-3; TCRdb indicates TRBD1, and absent DNA this call remains unverified. The CDR3 spans 16 residues. The CDR3 spells CASTTTGTLSGNTIYF.

J is TRBJ1-1 and V is TRBV5-1; TCRdb names TRBD1, which stays unverified in the absence of DNA. The germline V gene encodes CDR1 SGHRS and CDR2 YFSETQ. The CDR3 is made up of 17 amino acids. CDR3 loop: CASSSNNRGGRNTEAFF.

V and J are TRBV6-1 and TRBJ1-5. CDR3 size: 14 residues. Germline values: CDR1 MNHNS, CDR2 SASEGT. CDR3 loop: CASSVAGGNQPQHF.

This clonotype shows up as medium-sized by frequency. CDR3 region: CASTQGQGVGGYTF. The chain carries TRBV12-3 or TRBV12-4 and TRBJ1-2; TCRdb's D gene call, TRBD1, goes unchecked for lack of DNA. This CDR3 has 14 amino acids.

This clonotype counts as medium-sized by frequency. The V gene is TRBV19, the J gene TRBJ1-2; TCRdb reports TRBD1, a call that lacks DNA to check it against. The CDR3 consists of 14 residues. From germline, CDR1 is LNHDA and CDR2 SQIVND (reference sequence). CDR3 sequence: CASSIGQDNYGYTF. The entire variable domain, with the rest obtained from reference TRBV19 and TRBJ1-2, is as follows: DGGITQSPKYLFRKEGQNVTLSCEQNLNHDAMYWYRQDPGQGLRLIYYSQIVNDFQKGDIAEGYSVSREKKESFPLTVTSAQKNPTAFYLCASSIGQDNYGYTFGSGTRLTVV.

This clonotype is deemed medium-sized by its frequency. The gene calls are TRBV29-1 and TRBJ2-5; TCRdb names TRBD1, which stays unverified in the absence of DNA. The CDR3 has 13 residues. Germline V gene lookup returns CDR1 SQVTM and CDR2 ANQGSEA. This CDR3 reads CSVEDEGRETQYF. The whole variable domain, filled in from reference TRBV29-1 and TRBJ2-5, reads SAVISQKPSRDICQRGTSLTIQCQVDSQVTMMFWYRQQPGQSLTLIATANQGSEATYESGFVIDKFPISRPNLTFSTLTVSNMSPEDSSIYLCSVEDEGRETQYFGPGTRLLVL.

The chain uses TRBV6-5 and TRBJ2-6; the TCRdb D gene call, TRBD1, has no DNA to confirm it. Germline V gene sequence: CDR1 MNHEY, CDR2 SVGAGI. This CDR3 region has 17 residues. The CDR3 sequence is CASRELTADSGANVLTF.

V gene TRBV6-5 combines with J gene TRBJ2-5; TCRdb's D gene call, TRBD1, goes unchecked for lack of DNA. In germline, CDR1 is MNHEY, CDR2 SVGAGI. CDR3 size: 15 residues. The CDR3 reads CASSGDRGDQETQYF.